This TCR beta chain came from a study of CD8 T cells in cerebrospinal fluid in Alzheimer's disease. CSF cells were profiled by 10X single-cell V(D)J and 5' expression. Each CDR3 protein gets one entry in TCRdb, which reprocessed the 10x single-cell sequencing reads and gives no DNA. Its listing shows over a thousand distinct CDR3 sequences. Droplet-based sequencing used CSF cells sorted as live with a live/dead marker. Per the germline V gene, CDR1 is SGDLS and CDR2 is YYNGEE. The CDR3 totals 15 residues. Measured by frequency, this clonotype is large. The clonotype was recovered from a human donor with Parkinson's disease. Sequencing used cerebrospinal fluid. The chain couples TRBV9 to TRBJ2-1; TCRdb calls TRBD1, which cannot be checked without DNA. The CDR3 here is CASSVDGTDYNEQFF. The full variable domain, completed using reference TRBV9 and TRBJ2-1, is DSGVTQTPKHLITATGQRVTLRCSPRSGDLSVYWYQQSLDQGLQFLIQYYNGEERAKGNILERFSAQQFPDLHSELNLSSLELGDSALYFCASSVDGTDYNEQFFGPGTRLTVL.